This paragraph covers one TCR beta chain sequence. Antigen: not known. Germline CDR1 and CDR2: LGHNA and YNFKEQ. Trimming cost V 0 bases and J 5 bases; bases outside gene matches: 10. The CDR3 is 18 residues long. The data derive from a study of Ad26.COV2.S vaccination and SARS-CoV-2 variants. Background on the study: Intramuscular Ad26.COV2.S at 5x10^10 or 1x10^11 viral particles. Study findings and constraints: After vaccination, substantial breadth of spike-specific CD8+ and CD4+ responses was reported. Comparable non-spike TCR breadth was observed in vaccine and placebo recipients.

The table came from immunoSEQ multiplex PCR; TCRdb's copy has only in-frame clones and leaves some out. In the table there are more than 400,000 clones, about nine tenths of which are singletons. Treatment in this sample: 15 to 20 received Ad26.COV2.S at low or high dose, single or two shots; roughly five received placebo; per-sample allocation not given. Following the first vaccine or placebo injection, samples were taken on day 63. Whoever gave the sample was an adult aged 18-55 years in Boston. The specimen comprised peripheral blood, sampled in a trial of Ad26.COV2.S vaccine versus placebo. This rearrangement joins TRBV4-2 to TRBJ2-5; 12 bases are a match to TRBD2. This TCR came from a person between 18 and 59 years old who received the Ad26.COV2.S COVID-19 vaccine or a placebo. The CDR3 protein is CASSQERRLAGEGETQYF. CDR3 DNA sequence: TGTGCCAGCAGCCAAGAGAGGAGACTAGCGGGGGAGGGGGAGACCCAGTACTTC.